The clone carrying this T cell receptor (beta chain) has just a few counts. This CDR3 contains 15 residues. V lost 4 bases and J lost 0, with 13 bases in between. Germline CDR1 reads SGHDT; CDR2 reads YYEEEE. Original data processing: It was from reference gene primer amplification that nucleated cell counts were estimated. TCRdb keeps only in-frame clones here, not all; method: immunoSEQ multiplex PCR. The V and J calls and clone size were taken over from that table, and D and trimming were inferred from the DNA. The data contain under 70,000 clones, around four fifths of them singletons. This sample was included in a study of blood T cell repertoires in COVID-19. Study information: Acute and convalescent COVID-19 samples came from the United States, Italy and Spain.

The clonotype originates from an elderly woman with active or convalescent COVID-19. Sequenced sample: peripheral blood. The chain joins TRBV5-6 to TRBJ1-1; the D gene is possibly TRBD1 (6 bases). The CDR3 loop reads CASSPGTFMNTEAFF. In nucleotides, the CDR3 is TGTGCCAGCAGCCCCGGGACATTCATGAACACTGAAGCTTTCTTT.